These T cell receptor beta chains were read from a single sample in a study of OX40 agonist ivuxolimab in advanced cancers. The protocol was immunoSEQ multiplex PCR, while the TCRdb copy is restricted to in-frame clones and leaves out a portion. The table has some 59,000 clones, roughly nine tenths seen once; the top ten hold approximately 16%. The specimen was CD4+ or CD8+ T cells sorted from blood, collected in a trial of the OX40 agonist ivuxolimab. These receptors originate from an adult with an advanced solid tumor such as melanoma, head and neck, liver or kidney cancer. CDR3s include the opening cysteine and the closing phenylalanine or tryptophan. A D gene is named only where the DNA matches it firmly. The size entry is marked missing in some rows and otherwise reads once, few, many or a size class.

>TRBJ2-7|TRBV28|15|NA|TRBD1
CASTSTGTGTYEQYF
TGTGCCAGCACTTCCACCGGGACAGGGACTTACGAGCAGTACTTC
>TRBJ2-7|TRBV6-5|14|NA|NA
CASRLALGSYEQYF
TGTGCCAGCAGACTAGCCCTGGGCAGCTACGAGCAGTACTTC
>TRBJ1-5|TRBV6-5|12|NA|NA
CASRQWGQPQHF
TGTGCCAGCAGGCAGTGGGGTCAGCCCCAGCATTTT
>TRBJ1-5|TRBV5-1|13|NA|NA
CASSLDVNQPQHF
TGCGCCAGCAGCTTGGATGTCAATCAGCCCCAGCATTTT
>TRBJ1-2|TRBV13|14|NA|NA
CASSKLIANYGYTF
TGTGCCAGCAGCAAACTGATAGCTAACTATGGCTACACCTTC
>TRBJ1-1|TRBV2|15|NA|NA
CASSGVQGLNTEAFF
TGTGCCAGCAGTGGGGTACAGGGCTTGAACACTGAAGCTTTCTTT
>TRBJ2-7|TRBV27|15|NA|TRBD1
CASSLIRTGAYEQYF
TGTGCCAGCAGCTTAATCAGGACAGGGGCCTACGAGCAGTACTTC
>TRBJ2-1|TRBV6-6|15|NA|TRBD1
CASSRGQGAYNEQFF
TGTGCCAGCAGCCGGGGACAGGGGGCGTACAATGAGCAGTTCTTC
>TRBJ2-1|TRBV7-8|16|NA|NA
CASSPTALGIKNEQFF
TGTGCCAGCAGTCCAACGGCACTCGGAATCAAAAATGAGCAGTTCTTC
>TRBJ2-3|TRBV18|14|NA|NA
CASSPRRLADTQYF
TGTGCCAGCTCACCTCGACGTCTTGCAGATACGCAGTATTTT
>TRBJ2-1|TRBV4-2|16|once|TRBD2
CASSRTAGGDGTEQFF
TGTGCCAGCAGCCGTACGGCGGGAGGGGATGGCACTGAGCAGTTCTTC
>TRBJ2-4|TRBV19|17|NA|NA
CASSIGAAGGSKNIQYF
TGTGCCAGTAGTATAGGTGCGGCCGGCGGGTCCAAAAACATTCAGTACTTC
>TRBJ2-6|TRBV18|18|once|NA
CASSQSSDIYKSGQLLTF
TGTGCCAGCTCACAATCTTCGGACATTTACAAGTCGGGCCAACTCCTGACTTTC
>TRBJ1-4|TRBV30|15|NA|NA
CAWSVTKAGLEKLFF
TGTGCCTGGAGTGTGACGAAAGCCGGTTTGGAAAAACTGTTTTTT
>TRBJ2-7|TRBV5-1|17|once|TRBD2
CASSPGALAGGLGEQYF
TGCGCCAGCAGCCCAGGCGCACTAGCGGGAGGGTTGGGCGAGCAGTACTTC
>TRBJ2-2|TRBV7-3|13|NA|NA
CASSLILTGELFF
TGTGCCAGCAGCTTAATTTTAACCGGGGAGCTGTTTTTT
>TRBJ1-1|TRBV14|15|NA|NA
CASSQDGLPNTEAFF
TGTGCCAGCAGCCAAGATGGGCTACCGAACACTGAAGCTTTCTTT
>TRBJ2-7|TRBV7-6|15|NA|TRBD1
CASSLGGQGAKEQYF
TGTGCCAGCAGCTTAGGGGGACAGGGGGCGAAAGAGCAGTACTTC
>TRBJ2-3|TRBV7-8|16|NA|TRBD1
CASSLSGDRGPDTQYF
TGTGCCAGCAGCTTATCGGGAGACAGGGGACCAGATACGCAGTATTTT
>TRBJ2-7|TRBV4-2|16|NA|TRBD1
CASSPQTGTANYEQYF
TGTGCCAGCAGCCCCCAAACCGGGACAGCCAACTACGAGCAGTACTTC
>TRBJ1-1|TRBV7-9|15|NA|TRBD1
CASRLATGWNTEAFF
TGTGCCAGCAGACTTGCGACAGGGTGGAACACTGAAGCTTTCTTT
>TRBJ2-7|TRBV11-2|15|NA|NA
CASSPQGTLTYEQYF
TGTGCCAGCAGCCCTCAAGGGACTTTGACCTACGAGCAGTACTTC
>TRBJ1-5|TRBV25-1|12|NA|NA
CASSTTHQPQHF
TGTGCCAGCAGCACCACCCACCAGCCCCAGCATTTT
>TRBJ2-1|TRBV6-4|14|NA|TRBD2
CASSLAGGGDEQFF
TGTGCCAGCAGTCTAGCGGGAGGTGGCGATGAGCAGTTCTTC
>TRBJ2-7|TRBV28|14|NA|NA
CASRVQGGPYEQYF
TGTGCCAGCAGGGTTCAAGGCGGTCCCTACGAGCAGTACTTC
>TRBJ2-5|TRBV18|13|NA|NA
CASSPSQQETQYF
TGTGCCAGCTCACCATCACAACAAGAGACCCAGTACTTC
>TRBJ2-5|TRBV2|11|NA|NA
CASSAQEAQYF
TGTGCCAGCAGTGCCCAGGAGGCCCAGTACTTC
>TRBJ2-2|TRBV19|18|NA|NA
CASSREDRFVPTSGELFF
TGTGCCAGTAGTAGGGAGGACAGGTTTGTTCCAACGTCCGGGGAGCTGTTTTTT
>TRBJ1-2|TRBV7-2|15|NA|NA
CASSQWTASNYGYTF
TGTGCCAGCAGCCAATGGACGGCTTCGAACTATGGCTACACCTTC
>TRBJ1-6|TRBV27|14|NA|NA
CASRLRAHNSPLHF
TGTGCCAGCAGACTACGGGCCCATAATTCACCCCTCCACTTT
>TRBJ1-3|TRBV4-1|16|NA|NA
CASSQGSISSGNTIYF
TGCGCCAGCAGCCAAGGTTCCATATCCTCTGGAAACACCATATATTTT
>TRBJ1-2|TRBV19|15|NA|NA
CASQSSRGFYYGYTF
TGTGCCAGTCAGAGTAGTAGGGGGTTCTACTATGGCTACACCTTC
>TRBJ2-2|TRBV18|15|NA|NA
CASSPTQENTGELFF
TGTGCCAGCTCACCAACCCAGGAGAACACCGGGGAGCTGTTTTTT
>TRBJ2-7|TRBV7-3|15|NA|TRBD1
CASSYEGDRAYEQYF
TGTGCCAGCAGCTATGAAGGAGACAGGGCCTACGAGCAGTACTTC
>TRBJ2-3|TRBV5-1|15|NA|TRBD2
CASSWGGRASDTQYF
TGCGCCAGCAGCTGGGGCGGGAGGGCATCAGATACGCAGTATTTT
>TRBJ2-1|TRBV5-1|12|NA|TRBD2
CASRQTSGEQFF
TGCGCCAGCAGGCAAACTAGCGGTGAGCAGTTCTTC
>TRBJ2-7|TRBV4-1|14|few|NA
CASSQESGENEQYF
TGCGCCAGCAGCCAAGAATCTGGGGAGAACGAGCAGTACTTC
>TRBJ2-5|TRBV28|12|NA|NA
CAGSRGGQTQYF
TGTGCCGGGAGTAGGGGGGGCCAGACCCAGTACTTC
>TRBJ1-5|TRBV6-6|13|NA|NA
CASTSGGYQYQHF
TGTGCCAGCACCTCGGGGGGCTACCAGTACCAGCATTTT
>TRBJ2-7|TRBV29-1|18|NA|NA
CSVERMQGGSFAAYEQYF
TGCAGCGTTGAGCGAATGCAGGGGGGGTCCTTTGCTGCCTACGAGCAGTACTTC
>TRBJ1-1|TRBV19|13|NA|TRBD1
CASSIGQGPEAFF
TGTGCCAGTAGTATTGGACAGGGCCCTGAAGCTTTCTTT
>TRBJ1-4|TRBV5-4|14|NA|NA
CASSLDRRHEKLFF
TGTGCCAGCAGCTTGGACAGGCGGCATGAAAAACTGTTTTTT
>TRBJ1-4|TRBV11-3|17|NA|TRBD1
CASSARDRGPPNEKLFF
TGTGCCAGCAGCGCTCGGGACAGGGGTCCCCCTAATGAAAAACTGTTTTTT
>TRBJ1-1|TRBV27|16|NA|NA
CASSLARVVGFSEAFF
TGTGCCAGCAGTCTAGCCCGGGTTGTGGGATTTTCTGAAGCTTTCTTT
>TRBJ2-1|TRBV11-3|17|NA|TRBD2
CASSPAIAGSLYNEQFF
TGTGCCAGCAGCCCTGCCATAGCGGGGAGCTTATACAATGAGCAGTTCTTC